Below, 23 T cell receptor beta chains from the same sample are listed, as sequenced in a study of shared clonotypes between healthy human individuals. Method: immunoSEQ multiplex PCR; TCRdb's copy keeps in-frame clones and lacks some. Here the sample spans some 2.3 million clones, just over 90% being singletons. Sequencing was carried out using naive CD4+ T cells from PBMCs. Subset defined: CD45RA+ positively selected. All receptors derive from a man between 18 and 35 years old in good health. Some clones in this sample may be carry-over from other donors' samples.

This clone came up a few times. Distinct nucleotide sequences in the sample also encode this CDR3. This chain connects TRBV7-9 to TRBJ2-3; no reliable D call. The CDR3 has 13 residues. V was trimmed by 2 bases and J by 1 base, leaving 4 bases between them. The germline V gene encodes CDR1 SEHNR and CDR2 FQNEAQ (reference sequence). CDR3 bases: TGTGCCAGCAGCTTATCACGCACAGATACGCAGTATTTT. This translates into CASSLSRTDTQYF. The variable domain in full, completed from reference TRBV7-9 and TRBJ2-3, reads DTGVSQNPRHKITKRGQNVTFRCDPISEHNRLYWYRQTLGQGPEFLTYFQNEAQLEKSRLLSDRFSAERPKGSFSTLEIQRTEQGDSAMYLCASSLSRTDTQYFGPGTRLTVL.

This sequence joins TRBV28 and TRBJ1-1, with 8 bases aligning to TRBD1. The CDR3 covers 12 residues. Trimming at V came to 11 bases and at J to 2 bases, leaving 4 bases not matched to a gene. From germline, CDR1 is MDHEN and CDR2 SYDVKM. CDR3 region: CAPQGANTEAFF. CDR3 sequence (DNA): TGTGCCCCCCAGGGGGCCAACACTGAAGCTTTCTTT.

The J gene is TRBJ1-1, the V gene TRBV7-2, with D hard to call. V shed 5 bases and J shed 4 bases, with 11 bases lying between them. This CDR3 has 13 residues. Germline V CDR1 and CDR2: SGHTA, FQGNSA. The CDR3 region is CASSPDTFTEAFF. CDR3 bases: TGTGCCAGCAGCCCTGACACTTTCACTGAAGCTTTCTTT.

This clone was counted a single time. This rearrangement joins TRBV19 to TRBJ2-3; 11 bases agree with TRBD2. Unmatched junction bases numbered 6, after V lost 4 bases and J lost 0 bases. Germline V gene lookup returns CDR1 LNHDA and CDR2 SQIVND (reference sequence). The CDR3 spans 17 residues. CDR3 DNA: TGTGCCAGTAGTACTATAGGGACTAGCGGTAGCACAGATACGCAGTATTTT. Translated: CASSTIGTSGSTDTQYF.

The V call is TRBV7-8, the J call TRBJ2-7, with D possibly called TRBD1 or TRBD2 (5 bases each). The CDR3 has 15 amino acids. V was pared by 6 bases and J by 9 bases, with 24 bases between. The V gene's germline CDR1 is SGHVS and CDR2 FQNEAQ. This chain's CDR3 is CASSLGGTPSNGQYF. CDR3 nucleotide sequence: TGTGCCAGCAGTCTAGGTGGGACCCCTAGTAACGGGCAGTACTTC.

This clone was seen just once. CDR3 nucleotide sequence: TGTGCCAGCAGAATAGCGGGAGACGACATTCAGTACTTC. Amino acids: CASRIAGDDIQYF. The chain combines TRBV6-5 with TRBJ2-4, with 9 bases aligning to TRBD2. CDR3 length: 13 residues. CDR1 is MNHEY, CDR2 SVGAGI, per germline. V gave up 6 bases and J gave up 8 bases; unmatched junction bases: 5.

For this clone: Distinct nucleotide sequences in the sample also encode this CDR3. J is TRBJ2-5 and V is TRBV2; the D call may be TRBD1 or TRBD2 (5 bases each). CDR1 is SNHLY, CDR2 FYNNEI, per germline. The V gene lost 6 bases and the J gene lost 5 bases, with 10 bases spanning the gap. The CDR3 consists of 12 residues. CDR3 nucleotides: TGTGCCAGCAGGGGGGACGGGGAGACCCAGTACTTC. Its protein product is CASRGDGETQYF.

The chain combines TRBV5-4 with TRBJ2-1, with D possibly being TRBD1 (5 bases). V dropped 3 bases and J dropped 5 bases, with 15 bases sitting between them. The CDR3 sequence is 15 residues long. CDR1 and CDR2 (germline): SGHNT, YYREEE (reference sequence). As DNA, the CDR3 is TGTGCCAGCAGCTCCTCTAAAGGGGCACACAATGAGCAGTTCTTC. It yields the protein CASSSSKGAHNEQFF.

This clone appeared a single time. This sequence joins TRBV5-1 and TRBJ2-5; TRBD1 matches 7 bases. Germline lookup yields CDR1 SGHRS and CDR2 YFSETQ. This CDR3 has 16 residues. Unmatched junction bases numbered 10, after V lost 0 bases and J lost 5 bases. Written as DNA, the CDR3 is TGCGCCAGCAGCTTGGCCCCGACAGGGTTGGGGGAGACCCAGTACTTC. Its translation is CASSLAPTGLGETQYF.

This chain joins TRBV4-1 and TRBJ2-3; 8 nucleotides agree with TRBD2. CDR3 length: 17 amino acids. V dropped 0 bases and J dropped 0; count of bases not matched to a gene: 5. The germline V gene has CDR1 MGHRA and CDR2 YSYEKL. CDR3 nucleotide sequence: TGCGCCAGCAGCCAAGATCGGGGGGGCCCAAGCACAGATACGCAGTATTTT. Protein product: CASSQDRGGPSTDTQYF.

The V gene is TRBV4-3, the J gene TRBJ2-7; no clear D. Germline assignment: CDR1 LGHNA and CDR2 YSLEER. The CDR3 sequence is 15 residues long. V shed 1 base and J shed 3 bases, with 13 bases lying between them. The CDR3, as DNA: TGCGCCAGCAGCCAAGGACCACGAGCAGACTACGAGCAGTACTTC. Protein sequence: CASSQGPRADYEQYF.

The V call is TRBV19, the J call TRBJ2-7; D not resolved. V lost 6 bases and J 5 bases, leaving 14 bases between the germline ends. Germline lookup yields CDR1 LNHDA and CDR2 SQIVND (reference sequence). The length of the CDR3 is 13 residues. The CDR3 nucleotides are TGTGCCAGTAGCGGCGTGCGTGACCACGAGCAGTACTTC. Its protein is CASSGVRDHEQYF.

The chain recombines TRBV19 with TRBJ1-6; D may be TRBD1 (6 bases). Per germline, CDR1 LNHDA and CDR2 SQIVND (reference sequence). V lost 5 bases to trimming and J lost 5 bases, with 19 bases between them. This CDR3 contains 17 residues. In DNA form, the CDR3 reads TGTGCCAGTAGTGTGGGGACACGATTTGGGGATAATTCACCCCTCCACTTT. Encoded protein: CASSVGTRFGDNSPLHF.

V and J are TRBV2 and TRBJ2-2; 9 bases line up with TRBD2. Germline CDR1 SNHLY, CDR2 FYNNEI. The CDR3 runs 15 residues. J was trimmed by 9 bases and V by 6 bases; bases with no gene match: 11. The CDR3: CASRTGTSSNRELFF. DNA of the CDR3: TGTGCCAGCAGGACCGGGACTAGCAGTAACCGGGAGCTGTTTTTT.

The CDR3 protein is CASSLGPAKHEQYF. CDR3 sequence (DNA): TGTGCCAGCAGCTTGGGTCCAGCGAAACACGAGCAGTACTTC. The chain is built from TRBV5-6 and TRBJ2-7; D uncertain. The V end was cut by 0 bases, the J end by 5 bases, with 12 bases between. CDR1 is SGHDT, CDR2 YYEEEE, per germline. CDR3 length: 14 amino acids.

This chain links TRBV6-1 with TRBJ1-5; no reliable D call. Trimming pared 1 base from V and 7 bases from J, leaving 8 bases between. The CDR3 runs 13 residues. Germline V gene sequence: CDR1 MNHNS, CDR2 SASEGT. The CDR3: CASSEVFLQPQHF. The CDR3, as DNA: TGTGCCAGCAGTGAAGTGTTTCTCCAGCCCCAGCATTTT.

The V call is TRBV6-1, the J call TRBJ1-2; D not certain. Germline V lookup: CDR1 MNHNS, CDR2 SASEGT. V was trimmed by 3 bases and J by 2 bases, leaving 13 bases between them. The length of the CDR3 is 15 residues. The CDR3 DNA sequence: TGTGCCAGCAGTGAGGGCGACACAAGAAACTATGGCTACACCTTC. Translated: CASSEGDTRNYGYTF.

The chain couples TRBV5-1 to TRBJ2-7; 7 nucleotides align to TRBD1. Trimming at V came to 2 bases and at J to 2 bases, leaving 4 bases not matched to a gene. CDR1 and CDR2 (germline): SGHRS, YFSETQ. The length of the CDR3 is 14 residues. The CDR3 is CASSFTGDAYEQYF. The CDR3 DNA is TGCGCCAGCAGCTTTACAGGGGATGCCTACGAGCAGTACTTC.

V is TRBV7-2 and J is TRBJ2-2; 7 positions agree with TRBD2. Per germline, CDR1 SGHTA and CDR2 FQGNSA. V dropped 5 bases and J dropped 4; count of bases not matched to a gene: 7. This CDR3 is built from 15 residues. The CDR3 reads CASSRGDYFTGELFF. Here the CDR3 DNA reads TGTGCCAGCAGCCGGGGGGACTACTTCACCGGGGAGCTGTTTTTT.

J is TRBJ2-1 and V is TRBV14; TRBD2 matches 15 bases. The CDR3 has 18 residues. J gave up 4 bases and V 4 bases, and 8 bases lay outside the gene matches. Germline CDR1 SGHDN, CDR2 FVKESK. In DNA, the CDR3 is TGTGCCAGCAGCCCTGGACTAGCGGGAGGGGGGGTTTACAATGAGCAGTTCTTC. It specifies CASSPGLAGGGVYNEQFF.

This clone was seen a handful of times. The CDR3 reads CAISDPGLTYGYTF. The CDR3 nucleotides read TGTGCCATCAGTGATCCGGGATTGACCTATGGCTACACCTTC. The rearrangement uses TRBV10-3 and TRBJ1-2, with no clear D. The V and J ends lost 3 bases and 4 bases respectively, with 12 bases between them. There are 14 residues in the CDR3. CDR1 is ENHRY, CDR2 SYGVKD, per germline.

V and J are TRBV5-1 and TRBJ1-2; D may be TRBD1 (6 bases). Germline assignment: CDR1 SGHRS and CDR2 YFSETQ. V was shortened by 0 bases and J by 3 bases, with 12 bases between the two germline ends. This CDR3 has 15 amino acids. Written as DNA, the CDR3 is TGCGCCAGCAGCTTGGAAGGACAGACCTACTATGGCTACACCTTC. It translates to CASSLEGQTYYGYTF. The complete variable domain, with remaining parts taken from reference TRBV5-1 and TRBJ1-2, reads KAGVTQTPRYLIKTRGQQVTLSCSPISGHRSVSWYQQTPGQGLQFLFEYFSETQRNKGNFPGRFSGRQFSNSRSEMNVSTLELGDSALYLCASSLEGQTYYGYTFGSGTRLTVV.

The chain has TRBV6-6 and TRBJ1-5; D gene uncertain. The CDR3 loop spans 16 amino acids. Germline lookup yields CDR1 MNHNY and CDR2 SVGAGI (reference sequence). V lost 2 bases and J 0 bases, leaving 11 bases between the germline ends. The CDR3: CASSYEARGSNQPQHF. CDR3 coding DNA: TGTGCCAGCAGTTACGAGGCCCGGGGTAGCAATCAGCCCCAGCATTTT.